Sequencing of this TCR beta chain was carried out in a study of human T cells and chemical hapten exposure. This clonotype was counted ten times or more. Sample time point: patch test 1, 2 weeks after DPC sensitization. Treatment defined: therapeutic diphenylcyclopropenone sensitization with weekly scalp DPC. This CDR3 spans 18 amino acids. With V trimmed by 3 bases and J by 0 bases, 8 bases remained unmatched. CDR1 and CDR2 from the germline V gene are LGHNA and YNFKEQ. TCRdb independently ran MiXCR on the RACE reads; one entry per CDR3 protein. The sample has roughly 80,000 distinct CDR3 sequences; about 10% are singletons.

This clonotype was obtained from a woman in her forties or fifties with alopecia areata. Some clones in this sample may be carry-over from other donors' samples. The material was whole blood, obtained in connection with sensitization to the hapten diphenylcyclopropenone (DPC). J is TRBJ2-1 and V is TRBV4-2, with TRBD2 matching over 10 bases. The DNA for the CDR3 is TGTGCCAGCAGCCAGAGCGGGAGGGCCGTAAGCTCCTACAATGAGCAGTTCTTC. It codes for CASSQSGRAVSSYNEQFF.